Listed below are T cell receptor beta chains from one sample, sequenced in a study of STAT5B mutations in CD4+ large granular lymphocyte leukemia. Method: immunoSEQ multiplex PCR; TCRdb's copy keeps in-frame clones and lacks some. The sample has about 34,000 clones; 65% to 75% are singletons. The sequenced material came from CD4+ T cells from blood buffy coats. The source is a human donor in good health. Each CDR3 is given with its conserved first and last residue. A D gene is named only where the DNA matches it firmly. Not all rows give a size; the values are once, few, many and, for expanded clones, a class.

>TRBD1|.|TRBV27|TRBJ1-2
CASSFLDRGLKYGYTF
TGTGCCAGCAGTTTCTTGGACAGGGGGCTTAAGTATGGCTACACCTTC
>.|once|TRBV28|TRBJ1-1
CASSLNGGEAFF
TGTGCCAGCAGTTTAAATGGAGGTGAAGCTTTCTTT
>.|.|TRBV30|TRBJ2-3
CAWRPQGNTDTQYF
TGTGCCTGGAGGCCTCAGGGGAACACAGATACGCAGTATTTT
>.|.|TRBV28|TRBJ2-1
CASSSGGGGTIGSYNEQFF
TGTGCCAGCAGTTCGGGGGGCGGGGGTACCATCGGATCCTACAATGAGCAGTTCTTC
>.|.|TRBV19|TRBJ1-2
CASRETVYGYTF
TGTGCCAGTAGAGAGACAGTTTATGGCTACACCTTC
>.|.|TRBV18|TRBJ2-3
CASSPGQLDTQYF
TGTGCCAGCTCACCTGGACAATTAGATACGCAGTATTTT
>.|few|TRBV5-4|TRBJ1-5
CASSLEGSNQPQHF
TGTGCCAGCAGCTTGGAAGGGAGCAATCAGCCCCAGCATTTT
>.|.|TRBV29-1|TRBJ2-1
CSVGNIIAGTGEQFF
TGCAGCGTTGGCAACATTATAGCCGGGACCGGTGAGCAGTTCTTC
>TRBD1|once|TRBV4-3|TRBJ1-1
CASSPQGGGGTEAFF
TGCGCCAGCAGCCCGCAGGGGGGGGGAGGCACTGAAGCTTTCTTT
>.|.|TRBV5-4|TRBJ2-5
CASSATGTQETQYF
TGTGCCAGCAGCGCGACCGGGACTCAAGAGACCCAGTACTTC
>TRBD2|.|TRBV6-6|TRBJ2-3
CASRLAGGTHTDTQYF
TGTGCCAGCAGACTAGCGGGAGGAACACACACAGATACGCAGTATTTT
>TRBD1|few|TRBV27|TRBJ1-2
CASATGTGRYGYTF
TGTGCCAGCGCGACCGGGACAGGGCGCTATGGCTACACCTTC
>.|.|TRBV9|TRBJ1-1
CASSETFRVGTEAFF
TGTGCCAGCAGCGAGACCTTCAGGGTAGGCACTGAAGCTTTCTTT
>TRBD2|.|TRBV4-3|TRBJ2-2
CASSRTIRTRANTGELFF
TGCGCCAGCAGCCGCACCATCAGGACTAGGGCGAATACCGGGGAGCTGTTTTTT
>.|.|TRBV7-2|TRBJ2-2
CASSSTNSRDTGELFF
TGTGCCAGCAGCTCGACTAACAGTAGGGACACCGGGGAGCTGTTTTTT
>.|few|TRBV6-5|TRBJ1-2
CASSLVGSLGYGYTF
TGTGCCAGCAGTTTGGTGGGCAGCCTGGGCTATGGCTACACCTTC
>.|.|TRBV28|TRBJ2-5
CASSSGQQETQYF
TGTGCCAGCAGTTCTGGACAGCAAGAGACCCAGTACTTC
>.|.|TRBV5-1|TRBJ2-1
CASSFSAGGGRNEQFF
TGCGCCAGCAGCTTCAGTGCAGGGGGCGGGAGGAATGAGCAGTTCTTC
>.|.|TRBV19|TRBJ1-1
CASILDTEAFF
TGTGCCAGTATCCTGGACACTGAAGCTTTCTTT
>.|.|TRBV5-8|TRBJ2-5
CASSLVSIAEETQYF
TGTGCCAGCAGCTTGGTCTCAATCGCGGAAGAGACCCAGTACTTC
>.|.|TRBV7-6|TRBJ2-1
CAISPRGGSSYNEQFF
TGTGCCATTAGTCCCCGGGGCGGAAGCTCCTACAATGAGCAGTTCTTC
>.|.|TRBV28|TRBJ1-4
CASSLSPTNEKLFF
TGTGCCAGCAGTTTGAGCCCAACTAATGAAAAACTGTTTTTT
>.|.|TRBV7-9|TRBJ1-5
CASSQGGDQPQHF
TGTGCCAGCAGCCAAGGGGGGGACCAGCCCCAGCATTTT
>.|.|TRBV12-5|TRBJ1-1
CASGPRGEGTEAFF
TGTGCTAGTGGTCCACGGGGGGAAGGCACTGAAGCTTTCTTT
>.|few|TRBV4-1|TRBJ1-1
CASSQGGGPYTEAFF
TGCGCCAGCAGCCAAGGGGGCGGACCCTACACTGAAGCTTTCTTT